This TCR beta chain was captured in a study of cytomegalovirus exposure and HLA in healthy donors. General study findings and limits: Follow-up analysis found HLA locus-dependent TCR association rates, highest for DRB1 and lowest for HLA-C. A list of more than 150 TCR beta chains associated with cytomegalovirus was given. In a later analysis, specific HLA alleles were associated with 15,000 to 20,000 TCR beta sequences at a 0.05 false discovery rate.

Researchers ran the PCR with 60 Vbeta and 13 Jbeta primers. Assay: immunoSEQ multiplex PCR; the TCRdb copy retains only in-frame clones and omits some. The table records about 35,000 clones, approximately 82% of them present only once. Comments on this clone: What it binds is unknown.

Source material: PBMCs. The receptor was derived from a woman in her late teens or twenties in good health and CMV-seronegative.

CDR3 DNA: TGTGCCAGCAGTTTCCACAGGGCGAACACCGGGGAGCTGTTTTTT. This sequence encodes CASSFHRANTGELFF. This rearrangement joins TRBV28 to TRBJ2-2; D perhaps matches TRBD1 (6 bases). V lost 3 bases, J lost 0 bases, and 8 bases lay in between. CDR3 length: 15 amino acids. In germline, CDR1 is MDHEN, CDR2 SYDVKM.